The rows below give T cell receptor beta chains drawn from one sample of a study of blood T cell repertoires in COVID-19. Method: immunoSEQ multiplex PCR; TCRdb's copy keeps in-frame clones and lacks some. The sample includes about 43,000 clones, roughly 85% of them seen just once. Sample: peripheral blood. These receptors all stem from a man aged 60 to 75 with active COVID-19. CDR3s include the opening cysteine and the closing phenylalanine or tryptophan. Each record gives: V gene, J gene, D gene, clone size, CDR3 DNA, CDR3 protein. A D gene is named only where the DNA matches it firmly. Size is stated for part of the rows, as once, few or many counts, or as a class when the clone is expanded.

TRBV18	TRBJ2-1	TRBD2	NA	TGTGCCAGCTCACCCGGGACTAGCGGATGGTACAATGAGCAGTTCTTC	CASSPGTSGWYNEQFF
TRBV5-4	TRBJ1-1	NA	NA	TGTGCCAGCAGCCCAACACGTTGGGACTCCAAAAGCCTCAACACTGAAGCTTTCTTT	CASSPTRWDSKSLNTEAFF
TRBV7-2	TRBJ1-1	NA	NA	TGTGCCAGCAAAGCAAACACTGAAGCTTTCTTT	CASKANTEAFF
TRBV5-6	TRBJ1-2	TRBD1	few	TGTGCCAGCAGCTGGGGCCGACAGGGAAATGGCTACACCTTC	CASSWGRQGNGYTF
TRBV2	TRBJ2-7	TRBD1	NA	TGTGCCAGCAGTCGAGGGGGCAATGGCGAGCAGTACTTC	CASSRGGNGEQYF
TRBV7-6	TRBJ2-7	TRBD2	few	TGTGCCAGCAGCCCAGGGTTAGCGGGCGACGAGCAGTACTTC	CASSPGLAGDEQYF
TRBV29-1	TRBJ2-5	TRBD2	NA	TGCAGCGTTCAGATACTAGCGGCCCAAGAGACCCAGTACTTC	CSVQILAAQETQYF
TRBV18	TRBJ2-6	NA	NA	TGTGCCAGCTCACCACCGTCGACAGCCGGGGCCAACGTCCTGACTTTC	CASSPPSTAGANVLTF
TRBV28	TRBJ2-5	TRBD1	NA	TGTGCCAGCAGTTCAAGTGGGACAGGGGTAGAGACCCAGTACTTC	CASSSSGTGVETQYF
TRBV6-6	TRBJ1-1	NA	NA	TGTGCCAGCGGGCAGCAGAACACTGAAGCTTTCTTT	CASGQQNTEAFF
TRBV6-1	TRBJ1-1	NA	few	TGTGCCAGCAGTGAACGGCGAGGGAATCCTGAAGCTTTCTTT	CASSERRGNPEAFF
TRBV7-6	TRBJ2-3	TRBD2	few	TGTGCCAGCAGCTTCGGACTAGCGGGGGCAGATACGCAGTATTTT	CASSFGLAGADTQYF
TRBV20-1	TRBJ2-1	TRBD2	NA	TGCAGTGCTAGTGATAGCGGGAGAGTCATCAATGAGCAGTTCTTC	CSASDSGRVINEQFF
TRBV7-2	TRBJ2-1	NA	NA	NA	CASSPVGSGTSVGKFF
TRBV30	TRBJ1-1	NA	NA	TGTGCCTGGAGTGTACGGGGGGCAGGTATGAACACTGAAGCTTTCTTT	CAWSVRGAGMNTEAFF
TRBV4-1	TRBJ2-7	NA	NA	TGCGCCAGCAGCCAAGTGATAGCTTCGGAGTACGAGCAGTACTTC	CASSQVIASEYEQYF
TRBV5-1	TRBJ2-1	NA	NA	TGCGCCAGCAGTTCAGTTAGCGGCTCCTACAATGAGCAGTTCTTC	CASSSVSGSYNEQFF
TRBV19	TRBJ1-5	NA	NA	TGTGCCAGTACCGAGAGGCGAGGGAACGGGGGAAATCAGCCCCAGCATTTT	CASTERRGNGGNQPQHF
TRBV5-6	TRBJ2-7	TRBD2	NA	TGTGCCAGCAGCGGACTAGCGCACTCCTACGAGCAGTACTTC	CASSGLAHSYEQYF
TRBV2	TRBJ2-7	TRBD2	NA	TGTGCCAGCACTAGCGGGGCAAACTACGAGCAGTACTTC	CASTSGANYEQYF
TRBV10-3	TRBJ1-4	NA	NA	TGTGCCATCAGTGATCGGGGAGGGGATGAAAAACTGTTTTTT	CAISDRGGDEKLFF
TRBV19	TRBJ2-7	TRBD2	NA	TGTGCCAGTGCCCCCACTAGCGGGAGCAACGAGCAGTACTTC	CASAPTSGSNEQYF
TRBV3-1/TRBV3-2	TRBJ2-3	NA	NA	TGTGCCAGCAGTCCAAGTGGTTGGCTAGACCTGACAGATACGCAGTATTTT	CASSPSGWLDLTDTQYF
TRBV6-5	TRBJ2-7	TRBD2	NA	TGTGCCAGCAGTTCCGGACTAGCGCATATCTACGAGCAGTACTTC	CASSSGLAHIYEQYF
TRBV21-1	TRBJ2-7	NA	NA	TGTGCCAGCAGCAAAGCCCAAAGCTCGCCCGACAGGGGCCACTACGAGCAGTACTTC	CASSKAQSSPDRGHYEQYF
TRBV7-7	TRBJ2-7	NA	NA	TGTGCCAGCAGCCCCCGCCCACAGCAATACTCCTACGAGCAGTACTTC	CASSPRPQQYSYEQYF
TRBV7-3	TRBJ2-3	NA	NA	TGTGCCAGCAGCCTCGGGGGACCTGGCACAGATACGCAGTATTTT	CASSLGGPGTDTQYF
TRBV3-1/TRBV3-2	TRBJ1-2	NA	NA	TGTGCCAGCAGCCAAGATCGAGTAGCAGGGGGCTACACCTTC	CASSQDRVAGGYTF
TRBV2	TRBJ2-7	TRBD1	NA	TGTGCCAGCAGTGAGGGGACAGGGTTCTCCTACGAGCAGTACTTC	CASSEGTGFSYEQYF
TRBV24-1	TRBJ2-5	NA	NA	TGTGCCACCGCGTACCAAGAGACCCAGTACTTC	CATAYQETQYF
TRBV28	TRBJ1-1	TRBD1	NA	TGTGCCAGCAGGCAGGGACAGGGAGGAAGCACTGAAGCTTTCTTT	CASRQGQGGSTEAFF
TRBV2	TRBJ1-2	NA	NA	TGTGCCAGCAGACCCCCCCGGGCTACAGGCGCGGGAGGCTACACCTTC	CASRPPRATGAGGYTF